Sequencing of this T cell receptor beta chain was carried out in a study of blood T cells in healthy people across ages. This clonotype was detected only a few times. With a J-beta primer mix and a sample-barcoded 5' primer, a second PCR ran about 6 to 11 cycles. Per sample, CDR3-containing paired-end reads numbered at least 2.5 million. Each CDR3 protein is one row after TCRdb ran MiXCR on the 5' RACE reads. Of more than 750,000 distinct CDR3 sequences listed, about 29% are singletons. These data also featured in a second study, about T cells of mothers and their children. That source reports: The cDNA synthesis received all extracted RNA, at approximately 1.5 ug per 15 ul. Nobody spotted any persistent microchimeric T cell clones.

Sequenced input: blood. The source of this sequence is a woman in her thirties or forties in good health.

The CDR3 protein is CASSQGLSRGQETQYF. The CDR3 DNA reads TGCGCCAGCAGCCAAGGACTCTCTAGGGGCCAAGAGACCCAGTACTTC. This rearrangement joins TRBV4-3 to TRBJ2-5; TRBD1 might be the D (5 bases). V was cut by 1 base and J by 1 base, with 13 bases left in between. The CDR3 covers 16 residues. The germline V gene encodes CDR1 LGHNA and CDR2 YSLEER.